The source of this T cell receptor (beta chain) is a study of early T cells in non-severe SARS-CoV-2 infection. Study-level background: Unsorted whole-blood RNA was sequenced in bulk, leaving chains unpaired.

The V and J ends lost 0 bases and 4 bases respectively, with 7 bases between them. Germline loops: CDR1 MNHEY, CDR2 SVGAGI. CDR3 size: 13 residues. Notes on the study in general: CD4 and private specificities were missed by VDJdb matching, which favored anti-spike CD8 responses.

This clonotype was counted at least ten times. Its antigen is still unknown. Individual cDNA molecules each received unique molecular identifiers attached to them. TCRdb used MiXCR to reprocess the 5' RACE reads, holding one entry per CDR3 protein. Among 35,000 to 55,000 distinct CDR3 sequences listed, approximately 22% were seen once. The sequence was obtained from an adult who was a healthcare worker with PCR-confirmed SARS-CoV-2 infection or an uninfected control (not recorded which). The rearrangement links TRBV6-5 to TRBJ2-7; D is undetermined. Sequenced material: whole blood, taken at baseline. The DNA of the CDR3 is TGTGCCAGCAGTTACTCGATACCTTACGAGCAGTACTTC. It specifies CASSYSIPYEQYF.